This T cell receptor beta chain comes out of a study of cytomegalovirus exposure and HLA in healthy donors. Germline assignment: CDR1 SGHRS and CDR2 YFSETQ. V lost 0 bases, J lost 3 bases, and 4 bases lay in between. This CDR3 has 13 residues. A multiplex PCR was run with 60 Vbeta primers and 13 Jbeta primers. Measured with immunoSEQ multiplex PCR; TCRdb has only the in-frame clones, and not every one. The repertoire includes some 120,000 clones, 80% of them detected once, and 2.5% to 3% sits in the top ten. The source of this sequence is a man aged 25 to 40 in good health and CMV-seronegative. Sequenced input: PBMCs. The chain couples TRBV5-1 to TRBJ2-4, with D hard to call. CDR3 sequence reads: CASSLDSKNIQYF. The CDR3 nucleotides are TGCGCCAGCAGCTTGGACAGCAAAAACATTCAGTACTTC.